Listed below are T cell receptor beta chains from one sample, sequenced in a study of blood T cell repertoires in COVID-19. Method: immunoSEQ multiplex PCR; TCRdb's copy keeps in-frame clones and lacks some. The repertoire holds around 140,000 clones, with around 80% as singletons. Sample: peripheral blood. The receptors here all came from a man between 60 and 70 years old with active or convalescent COVID-19. Both conserved end residues are part of each CDR3. The D gene is left open where the match is weak. Not every row has a clone size; where given, it reads once, few, many or a size class.

j_call cdr3_length v_call clone_size d_call cdr3_aa cdr3_nt
TRBJ2-7 14 TRBV10-2 NA TRBD2 CASTRLAGSYEQYF TGCGCCAGCACTAGACTAGCGGGCTCCTACGAGCAGTACTTC
TRBJ2-5 11 TRBV6-2/TRBV6-3 NA NA CASSIRETQYF TGTGCCAGCAGTATACGGGAGACCCAGTACTTC
TRBJ1-2 14 TRBV5-5 NA NA CASSLEDSRYGYTF TGTGCCAGCAGCTTGGAGGACAGCCGCTATGGCTACACCTTC
TRBJ1-5 15 TRBV20-1 NA NA CSASIGATLGQPQHF TGCAGTGCTAGTATCGGCGCAACATTGGGCCAGCCCCAGCATTTT
TRBJ2-3 14 TRBV4-3 NA TRBD1 CASSQGTGADTQYF TGCGCCAGCAGCCAGGGGACAGGGGCAGATACGCAGTATTTT
TRBJ2-1 18 TRBV7-8 NA NA CASSLVTGGPSSYNEQFF TGTGCCAGCAGCTTAGTAACTGGGGGCCCTAGCTCCTACAATGAGCAGTTCTTC
TRBJ2-3 14 TRBV5-1 NA NA CASSRDRLTDTQYF TGCGCCAGCAGCCGCGACAGGTTAACAGATACGCAGTATTTT
TRBJ1-2 13 TRBV12-5 NA TRBD1 CASGLEDRGGYTF TGTGCTAGTGGTTTGGAGGACAGGGGTGGCTACACCTTC
TRBJ1-6 13 TRBV10-3 NA NA CAIKGGNGAPLHF TGTGCCATCAAGGGCGGGAATGGGGCACCCCTCCACTTT
TRBJ2-3 15 TRBV7-2 NA NA CASSLWEARTDTQYF TGTGCCAGCAGCTTATGGGAGGCCCGCACAGATACGCAGTATTTT
TRBJ2-1 17 TRBV3-1/TRBV3-2 once TRBD2 CASSQDSSGGSYNEQFF TGTGCCAGCAGCCAAGATAGTAGCGGGGGGTCCTACAATGAGCAGTTCTTC
TRBJ2-4 16 TRBV27 NA NA CASSPTWTRRSDIQYF TGTGCCAGCAGTCCCACCTGGACACGGCGTTCGGACATTCAGTACTTC
TRBJ2-1 17 TRBV19 NA TRBD2 CASKSFLGTSGYNEQFF TGTGCCAGTAAGAGTTTTTTGGGGACTAGCGGTTACAATGAGCAGTTCTTC
TRBJ2-5 14 TRBV7-2 NA TRBD1 CASSYTGVGETQYF TGTGCCAGCAGCTATACAGGGGTTGGGGAGACCCAGTACTTC
TRBJ1-5 20 TRBV7-8 NA TRBD1 CASSLLAVRGLEQVDQPQHF TGTGCCAGCAGCTTATTGGCGGTGAGGGGGCTAGAGCAGGTTGACCAGCCCCAGCATTTT
TRBJ1-1 16 TRBV19 few TRBD1 CASTKGAGGLNTEAFF TGTGCCAGTACAAAGGGAGCAGGGGGCTTGAACACTGAAGCTTTCTTT
TRBJ1-4 22 TRBV19 NA TRBD1 CASRGTGGGLGDSGRSNEKLFF TGTGCCAGTAGGGGGACAGGGGGCGGTCTAGGCGATAGTGGACGCTCTAATGAAAAACTGTTTTTT
TRBJ2-1 17 TRBV7-8 NA TRBD2 CASSLVGTSGGPYEQFF TGTGCCAGCAGCTTAGTAGGGACTAGCGGGGGACCGTATGAGCAGTTCTTC
TRBJ1-2 14 TRBV7-2 NA NA CASSVGRGNYGYTF TGTGCCAGCAGTGTAGGCAGGGGCAACTATGGCTACACCTTC
TRBJ1-4 15 TRBV19 NA TRBD1 CASSTRQGRNEKLFF TGTGCCAGTAGTACCAGACAGGGGAGGAATGAAAAACTGTTTTTT
TRBJ2-1 15 TRBV19 NA NA CASGGGAGNYNEQFF TGTGCCAGTGGGGGTGGGGCGGGGAACTACAATGAGCAGTTCTTC
TRBJ1-5 17 TRBV5-5 once TRBD1 CASRGGTGPYSNQPQHF TGTGCCAGCAGGGGCGGGACAGGCCCTTATAGCAATCAGCCCCAGCATTTT
TRBJ1-1 16 TRBV7-9 NA TRBD1 CASSSGTGAPNTEAFF TGTGCCAGCAGCTCCGGGACAGGTGCTCCGAACACTGAAGCTTTCTTT
TRBJ2-4 18 TRBV7-2 NA TRBD1 CASRTTGGAGRGKNIQYF TGTGCCAGCAGAACCACAGGGGGCGCGGGGAGGGGCAAAAACATTCAGTACTTC
TRBJ2-5 11 TRBV20-1 NA NA CSATNIQTQYF TGCAGTGCTACCAACATACAGACCCAGTACTTC
TRBJ1-1 14 TRBV27 NA TRBD1 CASSLRDRGFKAFF TGTGCCAGCAGCCTCCGGGACAGGGGCTTCAAAGCTTTCTTT
TRBJ2-4 17 TRBV10-3 NA TRBD1 CAISESPGGVTKNIQYF TGTGCCATCAGTGAGTCCCCAGGGGGAGTAACCAAAAACATTCAGTACTTC
TRBJ1-2 15 TRBV3-1/TRBV3-2 NA TRBD1 CASSQERQGARGYTF TGTGCCAGCAGCCAAGAGAGGCAGGGGGCGCGTGGCTACACCTTC
TRBJ2-1 15 TRBV10-1 few TRBD2 CASSLAGGLYNEQFF TGCGCCAGCAGTCTAGCGGGAGGGCTATACAATGAGCAGTTCTTC
TRBJ2-2 16 TRBV7-8 NA NA CASRGTGRTNTGELFF TGTGCCAGCAGGGGAACAGGGAGAACGAACACCGGGGAGCTGTTTTTT
TRBJ2-3 16 TRBV27 NA NA CASSKTSWGGRDTQYF TGTGCCAGCAGTAAAACCTCGTGGGGTGGGAGAGATACGCAGTATTTT
TRBJ1-2 13 TRBV6-2/TRBV6-3 NA NA CASSRPEGYGYTF TGTGCCAGCAGCCGCCCCGAGGGCTATGGCTACACCTTC
TRBJ2-6 17 TRBV14 NA NA CASSPRQVGSGANVLTF TGTGCCAGCAGCCCGAGACAGGTGGGCTCTGGGGCCAACGTCCTGACTTTC
TRBJ1-1 13 TRBV14 NA NA CASSQVRGTEAFF TGTGCCAGCAGCCAAGTTAGGGGTACTGAAGCTTTCTTT
TRBJ2-7 14 TRBV19 once TRBD1 CASSRTGTGHEQYF TGTGCCAGTAGTAGGACCGGGACAGGGCACGAGCAGTACTTC
TRBJ1-1 15 TRBV4-3 NA NA CASSQTGQLNTEAFF TGCGCCAGCAGCCAAACGGGACAACTGAACACTGAAGCTTTCTTT
TRBJ2-1 15 TRBV5-4 NA NA CASSFEAASYNEQFF TGTGCCAGCAGCTTTGAAGCGGCATCCTACAATGAGCAGTTCTTC
TRBJ2-2 19 TRBV5-1 NA NA CASSLARVSRLSWAGELFF TGCGCCAGCAGCTTGGCCAGGGTTAGTCGTCTATCTTGGGCCGGGGAGCTGTTTTTT
TRBJ1-2 14 TRBV7-9 NA NA CASSLVRGVRGYTF TGTGCCAGCAGCTTAGTCCGGGGTGTGCGTGGCTACACCTTC
TRBJ2-2 18 TRBV4-3 NA NA CASSQDHDRTSRTGELFF TGCGCCAGCAGCCAAGACCACGACAGGACTTCTCGCACCGGGGAGCTGTTTTTT
TRBJ1-6 13 TRBV30 NA NA CAWSLIGNSPLHF TGTGCCTGGAGTTTGATCGGTAATTCACCCCTCCACTTT
TRBJ2-3 15 TRBV27 NA TRBD1 CASSRGQGLTDTQYF TGTGCCAGCAGTCGTGGACAGGGGTTAACAGATACGCAGTATTTT
TRBJ2-7 15 TRBV6-2/TRBV6-3 NA NA CASSYPGSTPSEQYF TGTGCCAGCAGTTACCCAGGGTCCACACCCTCCGAGCAGTACTTC
TRBJ2-2 13 TRBV2 few NA CASRLARAGELFF TGTGCCAGCAGATTAGCCCGGGCCGGGGAGCTGTTTTTT
TRBJ2-1 15 TRBV11-3 NA NA CASSSDRSSYNEQFF TGTGCCAGCAGCTCGGACAGAAGCTCCTACAATGAGCAGTTCTTC
TRBJ2-6 11 TRBV3-1/TRBV3-2 NA TRBD1 CASSIQGRYAF TGTGCCAGCAGCATACAGGGGCGGTACGCTTTC
TRBJ2-1 15 TRBV2 NA TRBD1 CASSEEGGWDNEQFF TGTGCCAGCAGTGAAGAAGGGGGCTGGGACAATGAGCAGTTCTTC
TRBJ1-6 15 TRBV5-6 once NA CASSRDAGGNSPLHF TGTGCCAGCAGTCGGGACGCTGGGGGCAATTCACCCCTCCACTTT
TRBJ2-3 19 TRBV11-3 NA TRBD2 CASSPSAASGGVSTDTQYF TGTGCCAGCAGCCCATCTGCTGCTAGCGGGGGGGTAAGCACAGATACGCAGTATTTT
TRBJ2-5 16 TRBV11-2 NA NA CASSLDPWGVQETQYF TGTGCCAGCAGCTTAGATCCTTGGGGGGTCCAAGAGACCCAGTACTTC
TRBJ2-3 13 TRBV5-5 NA NA CASSLVGTDTQYF TGTGCCAGCAGCTTGGTAGGCACAGATACGCAGTATTTT